This T cell receptor beta chain was recorded in a study of T-cell memory formation after mild COVID-19. Study-wide results and caveats: While clones contracting from day 15 to 85 were balanced between CD4 and CD8, later expanders leaned CD4+. Memory cells collected pre-infection included some clones that later responded, suggesting cross-reactive memory joined.

One entry per CDR3 protein, called by TCRdb with MiXCR from the 5' RACE reads. Of 350,000 or so distinct CDR3 sequences in the sample, 10% to 15% were seen once. The CDR3 sequence is 13 residues long. Trimming stripped 6 bases from V and 6 bases from J, with 14 bases between. Germline lookup yields CDR1 SQVTM and CDR2 ANQGSEA. With regard to this clonotype: Antigen unknown.

The gene calls are TRBV29-1 and TRBJ2-2, with D maybe TRBD1 (6 bases). This clonotype was sampled from a man between 18 and 35 years old who had mild COVID-19 (a few samples of this study predate the infection). Cell type and time point are not known. The sample consisted of PBMCs or a T cell subset sorted from them (not recorded which). The DNA of the CDR3 is TGCAGCGTAGAAACCGGGACACCCGGGGAGCTGTTTTTT. Protein product: CSVETGTPGELFF.